The rows below give T cell receptor beta chains drawn from one sample of a study of blood T cell repertoires in COVID-19. Repertoires were generated with immunoSEQ multiplex PCR, while TCRdb's copy carries only in-frame clones and drops some. The sample comprises fewer than 200,000 clones, about 84% of which are singletons, and approximately 5.1% rests with the top ten. The sequenced material came from PBMCs or T cells enriched from blood (not recorded which). These receptors came from a woman aged 35 to 49 with acute COVID-19. The CDR3 runs from the conserved cysteine through the conserved F or W. A D gene is named only where the DNA matches it firmly. Rows may omit the clone size; those that give it use once, few, many or a size class.

clone_size	v_call	j_call	d_call	cdr3_nt	cdr3_aa
.	TRBV14	TRBJ2-2	TRBD1	TGTGCCAGCAGCCAAGGACAGGGGGTCACCGGGGAGCTGTTTTTT	CASSQGQGVTGELFF
.	TRBV11-2	TRBJ2-1	TRBD2	TGTGCCAGCAGCTCCGGGACTAGCGGGAGTGGTGAGCAGTTCTTC	CASSSGTSGSGEQFF
many	TRBV28	TRBJ2-1	TRBD2	TGTGCCAGCAAACCGGGACTAGCGGGAGCAAGCTCCTACAATGAGCAGTTCTTC	CASKPGLAGASSYNEQFF
.	TRBV27	TRBJ2-5	TRBD1	TGTGCCAGCAGTCACCGGGACAGGGGACGACAAGAGACCCAGTACTTC	CASSHRDRGRQETQYF
once	TRBV9	TRBJ2-1	TRBD2	TGTGCCAGCAGCTCTAGCGGGAGGGCCGAAGATGAGCAGTTCTTC	CASSSSGRAEDEQFF
.	TRBV2	TRBJ1-2	TRBD1	TGTGCCAGCAGTGCAGCGGGACAGGGAGGTGGCTACACCTTC	CASSAAGQGGGYTF
.	TRBV3-1/TRBV3-2	TRBJ2-5	.	TGTGCCAGCAGCCAGTACAACCCCCCAACGCAAGAGACCCAGTACTTC	CASSQYNPPTQETQYF
.	TRBV7-8	TRBJ2-2	TRBD2	TGTGCCAGCAGCCTTAGAGGACTAGCCCGGGAGCTGTTTTTT	CASSLRGLARELFF
.	TRBV18	TRBJ1-1	.	TGTGCCAGCTCATCCGGACAGTTCAACACTGAAGCTTTCTTT	CASSSGQFNTEAFF
.	TRBV7-3	TRBJ2-1	.	TGTGCCAGCAGCACAGGTCAGGTTACTATCAATGAGCAGTTCTTC	CASSTGQVTINEQFF
.	TRBV7-8	TRBJ1-1	.	TGTGCCAGCAGCTCCGAGGGAGGATTCATGAACACTGAAGCTTTCTTT	CASSSEGGFMNTEAFF
few	TRBV7-8	TRBJ1-1	TRBD1	TGTGCCAGCAGCCCCGACAGGGGGAACACTGAAGCTTTCTTT	CASSPDRGNTEAFF
.	TRBV12-5	TRBJ2-3	TRBD2	TGTGCTAGTGCCTCTAGCGGGAGGTCGAGGACAGATACGCAGTATTTT	CASASSGRSRTDTQYF
.	TRBV6-5	TRBJ2-7	.	TGTGCCAGCAGACAGGGAAACTACGAGCAGTACTTC	CASRQGNYEQYF
.	TRBV19	TRBJ1-2	.	TGTGCCAGTAGTCCCCGGGGGGGGGTCATTGGTGGCTACACCTTC	CASSPRGGVIGGYTF
.	TRBV5-1	TRBJ2-5	.	TGCGCCAGCAGCTCCTCGGTGGGGGCGCGCCAAGAGACCCAGTACTTC	CASSSSVGARQETQYF
.	TRBV19	TRBJ2-4	TRBD1	TGTGCCAGTAGTATACAGGGGGCAGGGTCCAAAAACATTCAGTACTTC	CASSIQGAGSKNIQYF
.	TRBV18	TRBJ1-5	TRBD1	TGTGCCAGCTCACTTTCTCCTACAGGGGCGCGGAGCAATCAGCCCCAGCATTTT	CASSLSPTGARSNQPQHF